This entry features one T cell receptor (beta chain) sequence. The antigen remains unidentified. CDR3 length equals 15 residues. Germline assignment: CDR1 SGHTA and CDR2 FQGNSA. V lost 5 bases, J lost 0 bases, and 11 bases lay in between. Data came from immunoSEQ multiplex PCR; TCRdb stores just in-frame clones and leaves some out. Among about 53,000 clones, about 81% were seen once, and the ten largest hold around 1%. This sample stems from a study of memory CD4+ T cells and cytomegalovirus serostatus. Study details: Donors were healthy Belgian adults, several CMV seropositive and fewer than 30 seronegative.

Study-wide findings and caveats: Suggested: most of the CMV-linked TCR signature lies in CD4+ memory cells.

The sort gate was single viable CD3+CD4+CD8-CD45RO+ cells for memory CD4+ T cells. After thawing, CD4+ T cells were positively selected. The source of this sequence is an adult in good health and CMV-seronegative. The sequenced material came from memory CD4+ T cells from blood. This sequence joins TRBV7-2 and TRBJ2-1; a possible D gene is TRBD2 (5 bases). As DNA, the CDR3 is TGTGCCAGCAGCCTAAGACTAAGCTCCTACAATGAGCAGTTCTTC. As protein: CASSLRLSSYNEQFF. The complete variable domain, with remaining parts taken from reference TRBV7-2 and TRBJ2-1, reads GAGVSQSPSNKVTEKGKDVELRCDPISGHTALYWYRQSLGQGLEFLIYFQGNSAPDKSGLPSDRFSAERTGGSVSTLTIQRTQQEDSAVYLCASSLRLSSYNEQFFGPGTRLTVL.